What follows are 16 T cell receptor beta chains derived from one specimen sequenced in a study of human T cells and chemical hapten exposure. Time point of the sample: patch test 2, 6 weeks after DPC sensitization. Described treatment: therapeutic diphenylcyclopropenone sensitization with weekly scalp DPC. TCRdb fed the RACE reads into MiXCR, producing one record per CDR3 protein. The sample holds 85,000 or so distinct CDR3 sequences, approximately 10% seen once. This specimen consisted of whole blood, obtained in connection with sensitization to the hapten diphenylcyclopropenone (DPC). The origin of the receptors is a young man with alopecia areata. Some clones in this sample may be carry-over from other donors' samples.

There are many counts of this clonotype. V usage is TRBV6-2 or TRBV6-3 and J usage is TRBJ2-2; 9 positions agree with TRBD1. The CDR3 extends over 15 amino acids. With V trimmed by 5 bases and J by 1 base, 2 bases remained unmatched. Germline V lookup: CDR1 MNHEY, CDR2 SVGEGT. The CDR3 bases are TGTGCCAGCAGTGGGACAGGGATGAACACCGGGGAGCTGTTTTTT. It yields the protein CASSGTGMNTGELFF.

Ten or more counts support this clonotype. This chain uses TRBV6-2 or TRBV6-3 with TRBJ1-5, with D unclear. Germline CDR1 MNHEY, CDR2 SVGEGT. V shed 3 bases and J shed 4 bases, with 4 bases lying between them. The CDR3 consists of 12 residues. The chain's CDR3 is CASSYWNQPQHF. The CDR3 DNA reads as TGTGCCAGCAGTTATTGGAATCAGCCCCAGCATTTT.

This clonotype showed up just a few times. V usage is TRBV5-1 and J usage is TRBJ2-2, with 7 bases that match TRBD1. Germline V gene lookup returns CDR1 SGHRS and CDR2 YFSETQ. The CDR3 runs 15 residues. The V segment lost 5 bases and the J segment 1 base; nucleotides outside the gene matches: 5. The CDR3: CASREGQVNTGELFF. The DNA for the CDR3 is TGCGCCAGCAGAGAAGGACAGGTGAACACCGGGGAGCTGTTTTTT.

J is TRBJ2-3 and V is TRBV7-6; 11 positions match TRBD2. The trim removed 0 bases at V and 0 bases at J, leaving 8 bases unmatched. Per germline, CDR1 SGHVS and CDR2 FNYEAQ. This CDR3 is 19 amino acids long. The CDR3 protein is CASSLAGTSGRSSTDTQYF. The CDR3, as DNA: TGTGCCAGCAGCTTAGCCGGGACTAGCGGTCGCTCTAGCACAGATACGCAGTATTTT.

Here the CDR3 DNA reads TGTGCCAGCAGCGTCGAAACAGGGTCCCATGGCTACACCTTC. This gives the protein CASSVETGSHGYTF. This chain links TRBV9 with TRBJ1-2; perhaps TRBD1 as D (6 bases). This CDR3 has 14 amino acids. Between the trimmed V and J ends, which lost 2 bases and 6 bases, there was a span of 14 bases. Per germline, CDR1 SGDLS and CDR2 YYNGEE.

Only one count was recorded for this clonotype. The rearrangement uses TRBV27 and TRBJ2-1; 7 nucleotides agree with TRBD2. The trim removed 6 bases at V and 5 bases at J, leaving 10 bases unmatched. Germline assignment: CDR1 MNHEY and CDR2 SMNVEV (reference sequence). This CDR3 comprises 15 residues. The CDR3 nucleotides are TGTGCCAGCAGAAGAGTGGGGGGGAGCGACAATGAGCAGTTCTTC. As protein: CASRRVGGSDNEQFF.

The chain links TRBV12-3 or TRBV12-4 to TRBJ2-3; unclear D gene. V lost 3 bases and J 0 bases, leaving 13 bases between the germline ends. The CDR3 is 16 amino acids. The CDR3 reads CASSFIDPISTDTQYF. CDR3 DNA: TGTGCCAGCAGTTTTATCGACCCGATTAGCACAGATACGCAGTATTTT.

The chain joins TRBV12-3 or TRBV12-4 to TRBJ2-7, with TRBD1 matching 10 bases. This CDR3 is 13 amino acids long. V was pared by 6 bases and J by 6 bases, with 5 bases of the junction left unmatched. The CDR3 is CASRRQGAGEQYF. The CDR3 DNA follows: TGTGCCAGCAGGCGACAGGGGGCTGGCGAGCAGTACTTC.

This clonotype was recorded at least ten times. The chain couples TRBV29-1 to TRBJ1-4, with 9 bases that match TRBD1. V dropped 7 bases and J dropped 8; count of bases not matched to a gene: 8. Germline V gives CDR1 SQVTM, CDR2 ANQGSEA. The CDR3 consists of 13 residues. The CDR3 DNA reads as TGCAGCGCATACACAGGGGGCAGGGAAAAACTGTTTTTT. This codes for CSAYTGGREKLFF.

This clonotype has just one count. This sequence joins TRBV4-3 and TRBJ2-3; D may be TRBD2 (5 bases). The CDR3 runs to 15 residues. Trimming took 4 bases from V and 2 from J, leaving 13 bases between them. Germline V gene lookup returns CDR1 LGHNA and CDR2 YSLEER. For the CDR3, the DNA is TGCGCCAGCAGCCTGGACGGGAACCCCACAGATACGCAGTATTTT. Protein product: CASSLDGNPTDTQYF.

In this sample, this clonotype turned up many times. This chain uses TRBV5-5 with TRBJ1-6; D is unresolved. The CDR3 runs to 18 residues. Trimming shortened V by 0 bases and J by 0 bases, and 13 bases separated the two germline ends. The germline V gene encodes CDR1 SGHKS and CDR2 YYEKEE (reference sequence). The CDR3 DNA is TGTGCCAGCAGCTTGGGTTTGGCAGCTTTCTCCTATAATTCACCCCTCCACTTT. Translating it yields CASSLGLAAFSYNSPLHF.

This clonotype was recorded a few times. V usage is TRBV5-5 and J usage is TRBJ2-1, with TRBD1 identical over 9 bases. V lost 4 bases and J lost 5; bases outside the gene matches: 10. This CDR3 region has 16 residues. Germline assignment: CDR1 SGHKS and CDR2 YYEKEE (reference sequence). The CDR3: CASSMGQGRVHNEQFF. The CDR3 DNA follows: TGTGCCAGCAGCATGGGACAGGGAAGGGTGCACAATGAGCAGTTCTTC.

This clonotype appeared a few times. CDR3 sequence (DNA): TGCAGTGCCCGGGGTGAGGGCCTATTCAATGAGCAGTTCTTC. Amino acids: CSARGEGLFNEQFF. V gene TRBV20-1 combines with J gene TRBJ2-1; D possibly corresponds to TRBD2 (5 bases). Germline values: CDR1 DFQATT, CDR2 SNEGSKA (reference sequence). The V and J ends lost 6 bases and 6 bases respectively, with 18 bases between them. The CDR3 is 14 residues long.

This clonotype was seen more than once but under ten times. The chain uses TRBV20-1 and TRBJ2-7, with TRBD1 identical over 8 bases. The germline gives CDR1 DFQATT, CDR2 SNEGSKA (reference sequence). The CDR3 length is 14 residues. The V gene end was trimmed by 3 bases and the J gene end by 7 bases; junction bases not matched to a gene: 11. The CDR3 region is CSASDAGGRWEQYF. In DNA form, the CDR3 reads TGCAGTGCTAGTGACGCAGGGGGCCGGTGGGAGCAGTACTTC.

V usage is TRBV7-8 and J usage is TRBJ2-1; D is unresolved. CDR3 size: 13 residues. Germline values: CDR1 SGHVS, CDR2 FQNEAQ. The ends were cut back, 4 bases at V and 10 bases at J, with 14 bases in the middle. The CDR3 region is CASSSWTNTEQFF. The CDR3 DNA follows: TGTGCCAGCAGCTCCTGGACCAATACAGAGCAGTTCTTC. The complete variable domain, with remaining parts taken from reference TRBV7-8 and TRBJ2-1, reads GAGVSQSPRYKVAKRGQDVALRCDPISGHVSLFWYQQALGQGPEFLTYFQNEAQLDKSGLPSDRFFAERPEGSVSTLKIQRTQQEDSAVYLCASSSWTNTEQFFGPGTRLTVL.

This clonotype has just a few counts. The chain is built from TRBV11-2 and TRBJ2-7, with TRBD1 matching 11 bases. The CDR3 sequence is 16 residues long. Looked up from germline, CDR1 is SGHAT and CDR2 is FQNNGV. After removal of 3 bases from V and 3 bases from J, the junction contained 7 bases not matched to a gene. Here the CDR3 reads CASSFPRGTGGYEQYF. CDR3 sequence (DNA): TGTGCCAGCAGCTTCCCCAGGGGGACAGGGGGCTACGAGCAGTACTTC.